The subject of this entry is one TCR beta chain. The method was immunoSEQ multiplex PCR; TCRdb's version includes in-frame clones alone and lacks a portion of them. Of under 55,000 clones listed, 92% are singletons. This CDR3 has 16 residues. Trimming took 4 bases from V and 0 from J, leaving 13 bases between them. The germline gives CDR1 SGHAT, CDR2 FQNNGV. The entry originates in a study of T cell changes during pregnancy in multiple sclerosis. The origin of this receptor is a female donor in good health, enrolled as a control in a pregnancy study. This chain connects TRBV11-2 to TRBJ2-1; tentative D call: TRBD2 (5 bases). The sample in question was CD4+ T cells from peripheral blood mononuclear cells, obtained after pregnancy. CDR3 sequence reads: CASSYLSGSSYNEQFF. The CDR3 nucleotides read TGTGCCAGCAGCTACCTAAGCGGTAGCTCCTACAATGAGCAGTTCTTC. Complete variable domain (other parts from reference TRBV11-2 and TRBJ2-1): EAGVAQSPRYKIIEKRQSVAFWCNPISGHATLYWYQQILGQGPKLLIQFQNNGVVDDSQLPKDRFSAERLKGVDSTLKIQPAKLEDSAVYLCASSYLSGSSYNEQFFGPGTRLTVL.